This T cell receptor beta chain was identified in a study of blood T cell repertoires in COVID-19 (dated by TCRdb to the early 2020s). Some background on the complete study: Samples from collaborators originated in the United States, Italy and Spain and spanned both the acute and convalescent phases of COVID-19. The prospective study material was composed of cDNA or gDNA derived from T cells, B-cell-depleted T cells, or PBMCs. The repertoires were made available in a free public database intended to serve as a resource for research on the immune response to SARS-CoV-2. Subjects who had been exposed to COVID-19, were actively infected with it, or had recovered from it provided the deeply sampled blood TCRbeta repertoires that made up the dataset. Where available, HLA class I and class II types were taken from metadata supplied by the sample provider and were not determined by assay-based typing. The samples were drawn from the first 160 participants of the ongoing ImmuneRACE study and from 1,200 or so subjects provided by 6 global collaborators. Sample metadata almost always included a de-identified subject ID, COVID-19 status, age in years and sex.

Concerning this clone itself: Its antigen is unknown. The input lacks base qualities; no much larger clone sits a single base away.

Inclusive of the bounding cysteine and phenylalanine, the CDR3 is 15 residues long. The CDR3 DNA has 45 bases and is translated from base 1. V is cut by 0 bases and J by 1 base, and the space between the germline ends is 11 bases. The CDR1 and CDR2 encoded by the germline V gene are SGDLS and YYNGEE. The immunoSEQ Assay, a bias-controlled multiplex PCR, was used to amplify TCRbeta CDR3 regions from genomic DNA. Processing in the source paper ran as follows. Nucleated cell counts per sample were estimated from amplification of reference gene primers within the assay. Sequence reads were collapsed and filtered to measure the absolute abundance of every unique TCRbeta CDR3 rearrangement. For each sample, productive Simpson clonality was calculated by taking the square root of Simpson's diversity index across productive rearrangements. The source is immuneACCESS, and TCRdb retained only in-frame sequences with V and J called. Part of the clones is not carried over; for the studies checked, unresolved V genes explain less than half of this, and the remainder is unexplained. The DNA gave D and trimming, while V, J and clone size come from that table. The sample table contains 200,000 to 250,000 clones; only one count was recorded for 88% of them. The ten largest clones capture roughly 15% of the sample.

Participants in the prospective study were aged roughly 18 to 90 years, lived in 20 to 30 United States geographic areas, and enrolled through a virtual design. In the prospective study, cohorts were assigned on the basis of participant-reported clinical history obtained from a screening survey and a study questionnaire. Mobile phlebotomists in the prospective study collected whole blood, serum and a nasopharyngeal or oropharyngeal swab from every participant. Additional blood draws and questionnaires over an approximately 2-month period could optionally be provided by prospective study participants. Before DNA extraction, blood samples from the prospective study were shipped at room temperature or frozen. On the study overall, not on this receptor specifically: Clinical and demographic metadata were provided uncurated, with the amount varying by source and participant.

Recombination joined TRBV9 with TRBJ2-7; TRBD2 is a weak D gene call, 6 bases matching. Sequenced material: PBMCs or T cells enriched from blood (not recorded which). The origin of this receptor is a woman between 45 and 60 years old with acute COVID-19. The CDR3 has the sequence CASSVAGEGSYEQYF. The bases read TGTGCCAGCAGCGTAGCGGGAGAGGGGTCCTACGAGCAGTACTTC.